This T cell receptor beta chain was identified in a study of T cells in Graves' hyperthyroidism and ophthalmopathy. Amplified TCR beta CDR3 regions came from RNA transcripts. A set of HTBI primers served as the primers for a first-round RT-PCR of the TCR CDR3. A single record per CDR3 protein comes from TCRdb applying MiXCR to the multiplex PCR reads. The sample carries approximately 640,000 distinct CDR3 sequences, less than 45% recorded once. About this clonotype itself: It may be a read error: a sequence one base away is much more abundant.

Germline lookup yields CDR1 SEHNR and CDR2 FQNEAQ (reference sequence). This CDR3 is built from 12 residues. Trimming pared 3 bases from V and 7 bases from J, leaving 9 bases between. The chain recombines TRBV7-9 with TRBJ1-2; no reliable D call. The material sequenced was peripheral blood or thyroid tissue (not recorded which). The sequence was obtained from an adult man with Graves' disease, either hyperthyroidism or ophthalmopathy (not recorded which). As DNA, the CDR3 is TGTGCCAGCAGCTTGGACTCGCCTGGCTACACCTTC. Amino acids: CASSLDSPGYTF.